The 28 T cell receptor beta chains given below trace back to one sample, sequenced in a study of T cell responses to AZD1222 COVID-19 vaccine. Profiled with immunoSEQ multiplex PCR; TCRdb holds only in-frame clones, not every one. The sample consists of about 56,000 clones, roughly 86% of them appearing once. This specimen was peripheral blood, taken on day 0 of AZD1222 vaccination. The source of these receptors is an adult in good health.

The rearrangement joins TRBV7-2 to TRBJ2-2; 9 bases fit TRBD2. The J segment lost 2 bases and the V segment lost 4 bases, leaving 5 bases of the junction unmatched. CDR3 size: 16 residues. Germline CDR1 is SGHTA and CDR2 is FQGNSA. The DNA of the CDR3 is TGTGCCAGCAGCTCTCGGCTAGCGGGAAACACCGGGGAGCTGTTTTTT. Protein: CASSSRLAGNTGELFF. The full variable domain, completed using reference TRBV7-2 and TRBJ2-2, is GAGVSQSPSNKVTEKGKDVELRCDPISGHTALYWYRQSLGQGLEFLIYFQGNSAPDKSGLPSDRFSAERTGGSVSTLTIQRTQQEDSAVYLCASSSRLAGNTGELFFGEGSRLTVL.

The chain links TRBV12-3 or TRBV12-4 to TRBJ2-7; D may be TRBD1 (6 bases). The CDR3 is 13 residues long. Between the trimmed V and J ends, which lost 7 bases and 5 bases, there was a span of 15 bases. The CDR3 protein is CASTVNQGNEQYF. The DNA of the CDR3 is TGTGCCAGCACCGTAAACCAGGGGAACGAGCAGTACTTC.

The V and J genes are TRBV4-1 and TRBJ1-2; 7 bases agree with TRBD1. CDR1 is MGHRA, CDR2 YSYEKL, per germline. With V trimmed by 4 bases and J by 8 bases, 13 bases remained unmatched. This CDR3 comprises 15 residues. CDR3: CASSPDYRGTQGYTF. The DNA of the CDR3 is TGCGCCAGCAGCCCAGACTACAGGGGTACGCAAGGCTACACCTTC.

The count of this clone is one. The chain links TRBV18 to TRBJ1-5, with a weak D call TRBD1 (5 bases). This CDR3 spans 16 amino acids. Trimming cost V 4 bases and J 0 bases, with 13 bases left between them. The germline CDR1 and CDR2 sequences are KGHSH and LQKENI. The CDR3 coding sequence is TGTGCCAGCTCACTAAATACCGACAGTAGCAATCAGCCCCAGCATTTT. This translates into CASSLNTDSSNQPQHF.

The chain couples TRBV5-1 to TRBJ2-5, with 7 positions matching TRBD2. V was pared by 0 bases and J by 2 bases, with 7 bases of the junction left unmatched. Germline V gives CDR1 SGHRS, CDR2 YFSETQ. The CDR3 is 16 amino acids. DNA of the CDR3: TGCGCCAGCAGCTTGGGGGGCGGGAGCGGGCAAGAGACCCAGTACTTC. This translates into CASSLGGGSGQETQYF.

This chain joins TRBV7-8 and TRBJ1-1; D gene ambiguous. This CDR3 spans 13 amino acids. The germline V gene encodes CDR1 SGHVS and CDR2 FQNEAQ. V lost 3 bases and J 4 bases, leaving 9 bases between the germline ends. The CDR3 sequence is CASSLSQGTEAFF. For the CDR3, the DNA is TGTGCCAGCAGCTTGTCCCAAGGCACTGAAGCTTTCTTT.

The rearrangement uses TRBV28 and TRBJ2-5, with no clear D. CDR3 size: 16 residues. CDR1 MDHEN and CDR2 SYDVKM come from the germline V gene. V was pared by 5 bases and J by 5 bases, with 21 bases between. CDR3 region: CASSAVGSQSRETQYF. As DNA, the CDR3 is TGTGCCAGCAGTGCCGTTGGAAGCCAATCACGCGAGACCCAGTACTTC.

This clone was observed a single time. The gene calls are TRBV20-1 and TRBJ1-4; the match to TRBD1 covers 7 bases. The CDR3 sequence is 10 residues long. J was trimmed by 14 bases and V by 5 bases; bases with no gene match: 5. Germline values: CDR1 DFQATT, CDR2 SNEGSKA (reference sequence). The CDR3 DNA follows: TGCAGTGCTGCTCGGGACAGCCTGTTTTTT. It is translated as CSAARDSLFF.

The J gene is TRBJ2-1, the V gene TRBV7-2, with D perhaps matching TRBD2 (6 bases). V was pared by 2 bases and J by 7 bases, with 27 bases between. This CDR3 comprises 19 residues. CDR1 is SGHTA and CDR2 is FQGNSA in the germline V gene. CDR3 DNA sequence: TGTGCCAGCAGCTTAATACCGCTCGGCTGGGCTAGCGCAAGGAATGAGCAGTTCTTC. Amino acid sequence: CASSLIPLGWASARNEQFF.

The rearrangement links TRBV6-5 to TRBJ1-4; tentative D call: TRBD1 (5 bases). Trimming stripped 0 bases from V and 5 bases from J, with 10 bases between. CDR1 is MNHEY, CDR2 SVGAGI, per germline. This CDR3 spans 15 amino acids. The CDR3 nucleotides read TGTGCCAGCAGTTACTCGGACCAGGGAAATGAAAAACTGTTTTTT. This sequence encodes CASSYSDQGNEKLFF.

The chain joins TRBV4-1 to TRBJ2-7; TRBD2 is a possible D gene (5 bases). Trimming pared 5 bases from V and 4 bases from J, leaving 27 bases between. Germline V gene sequence: CDR1 MGHRA, CDR2 YSYEKL. CDR3 length: 18 amino acids. CDR3 sequence: CASSSLPPLESTGYEQYF. For the CDR3, the DNA is TGCGCCAGCAGCTCCCTCCCCCCTCTAGAGAGTACGGGGTACGAGCAGTACTTC.

V usage is TRBV30 and J usage is TRBJ2-7; 11 positions agree with TRBD2. CDR3 size: 13 residues. Germline V gives CDR1 GTSNPN, CDR2 SVGIG (reference sequence). V shed 5 bases, J shed 6 bases, and the junction held 6 bases outside the gene matches. The CDR3 DNA is TGTGCCTGGGAACTAGCGGGAGTGGGCGAGCAGTACTTC. This gives the protein CAWELAGVGEQYF. Full variable domain (missing parts from reference TRBV30 and TRBJ2-7): SQTIHQWPATLVQPVGSPLSLECTVEGTSNPNLYWYRQAAGRGLQLLFYSVGIGQISSEVPQNLSASRPQDRQFILSSKKLLLSDSGFYLCAWELAGVGEQYFGPGTRLTVT.

The chain combines TRBV5-6 with TRBJ1-2; 7 bases fit TRBD1. J gave up 1 base and V 4 bases, and 1 base lay outside the gene matches. CDR1 SGHDT and CDR2 YYEEEE come from the germline V gene. The CDR3 has 13 residues. The CDR3 is CASSDRVNYGYTF. The CDR3 DNA reads as TGTGCCAGCAGCGACAGGGTTAACTATGGCTACACCTTC.

The rearrangement links TRBV10-3 to TRBJ2-2, with D unresolved. Trimming took off 0 bases at V and 7 bases at J, with 15 bases between the two ends. Germline V gene sequence: CDR1 ENHRY, CDR2 SYGVKD. The CDR3 has 16 residues. CDR3 protein: CAISESGFEVGGELFF. CDR3 DNA sequence: TGTGCCATCAGTGAGTCGGGCTTCGAAGTAGGCGGGGAGCTGTTTTTT.

This clone appeared a few times. The gene calls are TRBV27 and TRBJ2-1; 8 positions match TRBD2. V shed 1 base and J 15 bases; nucleotides not matched to a gene: 11. The CDR3 covers 14 residues. The germline gives CDR1 MNHEY, CDR2 SMNVEV (reference sequence). This CDR3 is CASSLLMSGLAPFF. CDR3 nucleotide sequence: TGTGCCAGCAGTTTATTAATGTCTGGACTAGCCCCGTTCTTC.

The sample holds one count of this clone. The chain recombines TRBV3-1 (or the pseudogene TRBV3-2) with TRBJ2-1, with D perhaps TRBD1 or TRBD2 (7 bases each). This CDR3 has 17 amino acids. Trimming cost V 3 bases and J 3 bases, with 18 bases left between them. Germline V gene sequence: CDR1 LGHDT, CDR2 YNNKEL (reference sequence). CDR3 residues: CASSQLDREGDYNEQFF. The CDR3 DNA is TGTGCCAGCAGCCAGCTTGACAGGGAGGGGGACTACAATGAGCAGTTCTTC.

This chain connects TRBV10-3 to TRBJ2-1, with 7 bases identical to TRBD1. Germline V CDR1 and CDR2: ENHRY, SYGVKD. With 6 bases clipped from V and 2 bases from J, the junction kept 1 base outside the gene matches. The CDR3 has 13 residues. CDR3 protein: CAIRDRPYNEQFF. For the CDR3, the DNA is TGTGCCATCAGGGACAGGCCCTACAATGAGCAGTTCTTC.

The chain has TRBV7-8 and TRBJ2-7; D may be TRBD2 (5 bases). V lost 1 base to trimming and J lost 1 base, with 11 bases between them. The CDR3 has 15 amino acids. Germline CDR1 and CDR2: SGHVS and FQNEAQ. CDR3: CASSLVRGKSYEQYF. Written as DNA, the CDR3 is TGTGCCAGCAGCTTAGTGAGAGGGAAGTCCTACGAGCAGTACTTC.

The CDR3 nucleotides are TGTGCCACCAGCAGAGGGGGGCAGGGGACCTACGAGCAGTACTTC. Amino acid sequence: CATSRGGQGTYEQYF. The chain is built from TRBV15 and TRBJ2-7, with D perhaps TRBD1 (6 bases). The CDR3 is made up of 15 amino acids. Germline CDR1 is LNHNV and CDR2 is YYDKDF (reference sequence). Trimming pared 1 base from V and 2 bases from J, leaving 12 bases between.

The chain employs TRBV29-1 and TRBJ2-3; no clear D gene. Trimming took 7 bases from V and 2 from J, leaving 19 bases between them. The CDR3 length is 15 residues. Germline loops: CDR1 SQVTM, CDR2 ANQGSEA. The DNA for the CDR3 is TGCAGCGCCCTGGGGTTACCGGACCTCACAGATACGCAGTATTTT. Amino acids: CSALGLPDLTDTQYF.

The chain links TRBV28 to TRBJ1-5, with D unclear. Trimming took 6 bases from V and 3 from J, leaving 6 bases between them. The germline V gene encodes CDR1 MDHEN and CDR2 SYDVKM. The CDR3 has 12 amino acids. The CDR3 here is CASRSPNQPQHF. DNA of the CDR3: TGTGCCAGCAGATCTCCCAATCAGCCCCAGCATTTT. The entire variable domain, with the rest obtained from reference TRBV28 and TRBJ1-5, is as follows: DVKVTQSSRYLVKRTGEKVFLECVQDMDHENMFWYRQDPGLGLRLIYFSYDVKMKEKGDIPEGYSVSREKKERFSLILESASTNQTSMYLCASRSPNQPQHFGDGTRLSIL.

The genes are TRBV3-1 (or the pseudogene TRBV3-2) and TRBJ1-2; 7 bases line up with TRBD1. This CDR3 spans 15 amino acids. Germline assignment: CDR1 LGHDT and CDR2 YNNKEL (reference sequence). With V trimmed by 4 bases and J by 3 bases, 8 bases remained unmatched. The CDR3 protein is CASSPTRQGYYGYTF. The CDR3 DNA sequence: TGTGCCAGCAGCCCGACCAGACAGGGATACTATGGCTACACCTTC.

This chain connects TRBV19 to TRBJ2-7; D is possibly TRBD1 (6 bases). Trimming took off 3 bases at V and 9 bases at J, with 18 bases between the two ends. The CDR3 is made up of 14 amino acids. Germline CDR1 reads LNHDA; CDR2 reads SQIVND (reference sequence). Here the CDR3 DNA reads TGTGCCAGTAGTATTGGGGGCCAGCGGTTCGGGCAGTACTTC. It specifies CASSIGGQRFGQYF.

The V call is TRBV5-1, the J call TRBJ1-2; the D gene is possibly TRBD1 (5 bases). This CDR3 spans 14 amino acids. In germline, CDR1 is SGHRS, CDR2 YFSETQ. Trimming took off 0 bases at V and 4 bases at J, with 10 bases between the two ends. This CDR3 is CASSLEGAIYGYTF. The CDR3, as DNA: TGCGCCAGCAGCTTGGAAGGGGCCATCTATGGCTACACCTTC.

This clone occurred once. The chain has TRBV7-2 and TRBJ2-6; no definite D call. Trimming left V 5 bases short and J 4 bases short, with 12 bases between. CDR1 SGHTA and CDR2 FQGNSA come from the germline V gene. This CDR3 spans 15 amino acids. The CDR3 loop is CASSPVEPGANVLTF. DNA of the CDR3: TGTGCCAGCAGCCCCGTCGAACCCGGGGCCAACGTCCTGACTTTC.

The CDR3 DNA sequence: TGTGCCAGTAGTATAGCCCGGGGGGCCACTGAAGCTTTCTTT. This gives the protein CASSIARGATEAFF. The chain carries TRBV19 and TRBJ1-1; TRBD1 might be the D (6 bases). Trimming shortened V by 1 base and J by 4 bases, and 10 bases separated the two germline ends. CDR3 size: 14 residues. Germline-derived CDR1 and CDR2 are LNHDA and SQIVND (reference sequence).

The chain uses TRBV2 and TRBJ1-1; a weak D match, TRBD1 (5 bases). The CDR3 has 15 amino acids. V was cut by 7 bases and J by 0 bases, with 15 bases left in between. Germline V gene data show CDR1 as SNHLY and CDR2 as FYNNEI. CDR3 protein: CASKGDPTLNTEAFF. As DNA, the CDR3 is TGTGCCAGCAAAGGGGACCCCACCCTGAACACTGAAGCTTTCTTT.

The CDR3 region is CASSPFLYEQYF. The CDR3 DNA follows: TGTGCCAGCAGCCCGTTTCTCTACGAGCAGTACTTC. The chain carries TRBV11-2 and TRBJ2-7; D uncertain. The V and J ends lost 5 bases and 3 bases respectively, with 8 bases between them. The V gene's germline CDR1 is SGHAT and CDR2 FQNNGV. The CDR3 has 12 residues.